This T cell receptor beta chain was profiled in a study of T cells after yellow fever vaccination. Overall study results and limits: Most clones from primary vaccination resurfaced after the booster (96% CD4, 88% CD8). Although most clonotypes did not, a small share appeared in both CD4 and CD8 compartments.

Production of TCR cDNA was by 5'RACE template switching, which also added a universal primer site and UMIs. Via MiXCR, TCRdb re-called the 5' RACE reads, giving one row per CDR3 protein. Seen here are under 700,000 distinct CDR3 sequences, approximately 16% observed once, and the top ten hold roughly 17%. This clonotype has a handful of counts. Its cognate antigen is unknown. The TCR originated in a man younger than 35 who received the YFV17D yellow fever vaccine. The input for sequencing was PBMCs, taken about 5 days after the first yellow fever vaccination.

CDR3 in amino acids: CASSFSHSPAEAFF. The CDR3 coding sequence is TGTGCCAGCAGTTTTTCACATTCCCCAGCTGAAGCTTTCTTT. V and J are TRBV28 and TRBJ1-1; D unclear. The CDR3 contains 14 residues. Trimming took off 3 bases at V and 6 bases at J, with 14 bases between the two ends. Germline V gene sequence: CDR1 MDHEN, CDR2 SYDVKM. Filled out from reference TRBV28 and TRBJ1-1, the complete variable domain reads DVKVTQSSRYLVKRTGEKVFLECVQDMDHENMFWYRQDPGLGLRLIYFSYDVKMKEKGDIPEGYSVSREKKERFSLILESASTNQTSMYLCASSFSHSPAEAFFGQGTRLTVV.